This record covers a single T cell receptor beta chain. This record comes from a study of blood T cell repertoires in COVID-19. The wider study: There were acute and convalescent COVID-19 samples, and they came from the United States, Italy and Spain. PBMCs, B-cell-depleted T cells, or T cells provided the cDNA or gDNA that made up the material.

As handled by the study authors: Amplified reference gene primers provided the basis for estimating nucleated cell counts. This table comes from immunoSEQ multiplex PCR, and its TCRdb copy is limited to in-frame clones, with some not included. The V and J calls and clone size were taken over from that table, and D and trimming were inferred from the DNA. This sample has 200,000 to 300,000 clones, with over 80% found just once. Sample: peripheral blood. This TCR was sampled from a woman aged 40 to 49 with acute or convalescent COVID-19.

The CDR3 nucleotides are TGTGCCAGCAGCCCGTACACAGATACGCAGTATTTT. Protein product: CASSPYTDTQYF. The rearrangement joins TRBV7-8 to TRBJ2-3; D is undetermined. The CDR3 is 12 residues long. CDR1 and CDR2 from the germline V gene are SGHVS and FQNEAQ. The V end was cut by 5 bases, the J end by 2 bases, with 5 bases between.